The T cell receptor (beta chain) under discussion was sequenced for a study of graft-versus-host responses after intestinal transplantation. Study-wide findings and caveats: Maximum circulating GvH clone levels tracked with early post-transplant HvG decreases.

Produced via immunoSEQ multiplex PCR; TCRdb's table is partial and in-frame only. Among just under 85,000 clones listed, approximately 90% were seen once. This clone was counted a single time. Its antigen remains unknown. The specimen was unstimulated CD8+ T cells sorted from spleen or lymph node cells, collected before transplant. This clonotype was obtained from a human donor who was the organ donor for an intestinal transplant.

CDR3 nucleotide sequence: TGTGCCAGCAGCCCACAGGGTTTAAAAGAGACCCAGTACTTC. Its protein is CASSPQGLKETQYF. This sequence joins TRBV11-2 and TRBJ2-5; weak D call: TRBD1 (6 bases). CDR3 length: 14 amino acids. V lost 5 bases, J lost 3 bases, and 13 bases lay in between. Germline V gene sequence: CDR1 SGHAT, CDR2 FQNNGV.